A single sample is the source of the 2 T cell receptor beta chains below, sequenced in a study of preoperative IRX-2 immunotherapy in early breast cancer. Sample treatment: preoperative locoregional IRX-2 cytokine immunotherapy. Some clones are missing from TCRdb's copy, which holds only in-frame ones; the method was immunoSEQ multiplex PCR. The sample lists around 2,800 clones, 76% occurring once. This specimen was tumor tissue, taken after IRX-2 immunotherapy. These receptors were collected from a human donor with breast cancer.

V is TRBV7-8 and J is TRBJ1-4; D call uncertain. Trimming took 3 bases from V and 0 from J, leaving 5 bases between them. The CDR3 sequence is 14 residues long. Germline CDR1 and CDR2: SGHVS and FQNEAQ. In DNA form, the CDR3 reads TGTGCCAGCAGCTTGGCAGCAACTAATGAAAAACTGTTTTTT. Translation gives CASSLAATNEKLFF.

V gene TRBV19 combines with J gene TRBJ2-5; possibly TRBD1 for D (5 bases). Germline assignment: CDR1 LNHDA and CDR2 SQIVND (reference sequence). Trimming removed 4 bases from V and 2 bases from J, with 11 bases in between. The CDR3 contains 14 residues. This CDR3 reads CASSTLPGQETQYF. Here the CDR3 DNA reads TGTGCCAGTAGTACCCTGCCAGGGCAAGAGACCCAGTACTTC.